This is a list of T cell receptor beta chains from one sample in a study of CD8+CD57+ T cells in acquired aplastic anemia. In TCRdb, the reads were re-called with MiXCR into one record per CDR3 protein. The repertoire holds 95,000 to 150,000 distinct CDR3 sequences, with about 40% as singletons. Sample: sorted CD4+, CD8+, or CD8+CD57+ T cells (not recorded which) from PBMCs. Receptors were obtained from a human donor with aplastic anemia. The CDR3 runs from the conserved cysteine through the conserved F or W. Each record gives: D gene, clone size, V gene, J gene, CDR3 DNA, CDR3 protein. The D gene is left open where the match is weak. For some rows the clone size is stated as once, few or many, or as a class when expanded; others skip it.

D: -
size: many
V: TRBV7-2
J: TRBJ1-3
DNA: TGTGCCAGCACCCGAAGGGGGGGAGGAAACACCATATATTTT
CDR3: CASTRRGGGNTIYF

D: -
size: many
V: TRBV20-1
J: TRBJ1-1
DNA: TGCAGTGCTAGCACAGGGAACACTGAAGCTTTCTTT
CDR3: CSASTGNTEAFF

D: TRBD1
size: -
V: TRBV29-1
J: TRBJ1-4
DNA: TGCAGCGTGCAGGGGGCTGGTTATGAAAAACTGTTTTTT
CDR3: CSVQGAGYEKLFF

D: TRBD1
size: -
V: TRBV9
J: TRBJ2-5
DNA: TGTGCCAGCAGCCCTCCCCCGGGACAGGGGGCGGGAGAGACCCAGTACTTC
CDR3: CASSPPPGQGAGETQYF

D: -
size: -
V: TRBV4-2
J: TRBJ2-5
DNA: TGTGCCAGCAGCTTCGGCGGGGTGAGGCGAGAGACCCAGTACTTC
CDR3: CASSFGGVRRETQYF

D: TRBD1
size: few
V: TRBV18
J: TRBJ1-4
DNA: TGTACCAGCTCACCTGACAGGGTTCGTGAAAAACTGTTTTTT
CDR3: CTSSPDRVREKLFF

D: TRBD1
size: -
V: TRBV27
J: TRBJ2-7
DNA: TGTGCCAGCAGTTCGTCCAGGGACAGGTACGAGCAGTACTTC
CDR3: CASSSSRDRYEQYF

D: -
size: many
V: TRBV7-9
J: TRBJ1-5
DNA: TGTGCCAGCAGCTTACAGGGAACGGATCAGCCCCAGCATTTT
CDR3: CASSLQGTDQPQHF

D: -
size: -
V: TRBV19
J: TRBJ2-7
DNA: TGTGCCAGTAGTATCTTCGACAGCTACGAGCAGTACTTC
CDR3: CASSIFDSYEQYF

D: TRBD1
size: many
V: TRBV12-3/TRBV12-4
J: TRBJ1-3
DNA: TGTGCCAGCAGTTGGGACAGGGGGCAGACTGGAAACACCATATATTTT
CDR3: CASSWDRGQTGNTIYF

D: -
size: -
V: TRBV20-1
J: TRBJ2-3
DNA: TGCAGTGCAAGATCCCTTGAGCGGAGGGGGACAGATACGCAGTATTTT
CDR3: CSARSLERRGTDTQYF

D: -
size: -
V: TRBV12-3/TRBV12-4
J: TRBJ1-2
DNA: TGTGCCAGCAGTTTTGGAGGGTCGTACTATGGCTACACCTTC
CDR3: CASSFGGSYYGYTF

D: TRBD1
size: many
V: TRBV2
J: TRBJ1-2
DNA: TGTGCCAGCAGTCCCCGGACAGGATATAACTATGGCTACACCTTC
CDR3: CASSPRTGYNYGYTF

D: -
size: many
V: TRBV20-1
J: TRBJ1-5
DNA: TGCAGTGCCGTCGACTTCCGGACACCTCTTATCAATCAGCCCCAGCATTTT
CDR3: CSAVDFRTPLINQPQHF

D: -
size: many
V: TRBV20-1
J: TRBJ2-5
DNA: TGCAGTCGAAGGAGGCTTGGGGAGACCCAGTACTTC
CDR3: CSRRRLGETQYF

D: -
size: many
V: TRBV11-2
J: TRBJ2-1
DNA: TGTGCCAGCAGCTTATACCCCCGGATAGACAATGAGCAGTTCTTC
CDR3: CASSLYPRIDNEQFF

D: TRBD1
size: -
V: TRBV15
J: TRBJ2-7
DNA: TGTGCCACCAGCAGAGGGACAGGGGCATACGAGCAGTACTTC
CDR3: CATSRGTGAYEQYF

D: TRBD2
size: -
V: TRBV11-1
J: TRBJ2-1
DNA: TGTGCCAGCAGCTTAGCGCGTATGGCTAGCGGGGGTTTCCTCTCCTACAATGAGCAGTTCTTC
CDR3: CASSLARMASGGFLSYNEQFF

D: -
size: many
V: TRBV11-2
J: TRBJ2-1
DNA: TGTGCCAGCAGCTTAGGCGTCGGGAGAAATGAGCAGTTCTTC
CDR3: CASSLGVGRNEQFF

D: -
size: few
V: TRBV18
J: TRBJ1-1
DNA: TGTGCCAGCTCAGCGGGGATTGGGACTGAAGCTTTCTTT
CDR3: CASSAGIGTEAFF

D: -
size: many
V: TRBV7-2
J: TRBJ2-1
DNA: TGTGCCAGCAGCTTAGGCTGGAGGGAGCAGTTCTTC
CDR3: CASSLGWREQFF

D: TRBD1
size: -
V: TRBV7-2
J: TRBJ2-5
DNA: TGTGCCAGCAGCCTAACCGGGACAGGGGCAGAGACCCAGTACTTC
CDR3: CASSLTGTGAETQYF

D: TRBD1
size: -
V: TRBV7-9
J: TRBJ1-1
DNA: TGTGCCAGTAGTATAGGCACAGGGGGCACTGAGGCTTTCTTT
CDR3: CASSIGTGGTEAFF

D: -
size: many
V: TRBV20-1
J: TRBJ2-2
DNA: TGCAGTGCTTCCAGAGACCCGGCCGGGGAGCTGTTTTTT
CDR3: CSASRDPAGELFF

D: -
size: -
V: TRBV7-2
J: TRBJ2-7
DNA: TGTGCCAGCACCACGACGGACAGATACGAGCAGTACTTC
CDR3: CASTTTDRYEQYF

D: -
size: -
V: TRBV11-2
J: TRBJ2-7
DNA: TGTGCCAGCAGCTTAGAAACGGACAACTACGAGCAGTACTTC
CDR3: CASSLETDNYEQYF

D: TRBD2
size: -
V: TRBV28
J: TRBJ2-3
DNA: TGTGCCAGCAGTTCAGGGCTAGCGGGGGGGCTCGCAGATACGCAGTATTTT
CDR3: CASSSGLAGGLADTQYF

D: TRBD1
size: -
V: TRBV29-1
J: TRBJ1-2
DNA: TGCAGCGTTTTTAACACCGGGACAGGGGGCGATCTGGGCTACACCTTC
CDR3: CSVFNTGTGGDLGYTF

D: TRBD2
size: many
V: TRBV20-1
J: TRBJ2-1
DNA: TGCAGTGCTTCCCGGCCGGGGGGGGCCGGAGATGAGCAGTTCTTC
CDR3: CSASRPGGAGDEQFF

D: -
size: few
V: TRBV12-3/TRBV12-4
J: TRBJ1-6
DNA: TGTGCCAGCAGTCCCTTGAGGGGCTGGATGAGCTCCTATAATTCACCCCTCCACTTT
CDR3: CASSPLRGWMSSYNSPLHF

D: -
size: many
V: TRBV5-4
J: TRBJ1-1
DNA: TGTGCCAGCAGCACCGAGGTGGGGGGCGGTGAAGCTTTCTTT
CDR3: CASSTEVGGGEAFF

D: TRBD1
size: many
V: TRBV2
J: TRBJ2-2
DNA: TGTGCCAGCACTGGGGGGACAGGGTACACCGGGGAGCTGTTTTTT
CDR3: CASTGGTGYTGELFF

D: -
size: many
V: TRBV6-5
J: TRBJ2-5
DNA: TGTGCCAGCAGGCACACAGGGCGAGAGACCCAGTACTTC
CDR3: CASRHTGRETQYF

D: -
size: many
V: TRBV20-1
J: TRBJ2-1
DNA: TGCAGTGCTCAATATAGCGGCTCATACAATGAGCAGTTCTTC
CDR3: CSAQYSGSYNEQFF

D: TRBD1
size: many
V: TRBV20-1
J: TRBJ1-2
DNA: TGCAGTGCTAGTGACAGGGCGTCCTATGGCTACACCTTC
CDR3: CSASDRASYGYTF

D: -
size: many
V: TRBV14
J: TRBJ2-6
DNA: TGTGCCAGCAGCCAAGTGGGTCCGCCCTCTGGGGCCAACGTCCTGACTTTC
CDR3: CASSQVGPPSGANVLTF

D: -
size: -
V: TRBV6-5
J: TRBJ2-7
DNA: TGTGCCAGCAGTTCAGACGGGAGCTCCTACGAGCAGTACTTC
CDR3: CASSSDGSSYEQYF

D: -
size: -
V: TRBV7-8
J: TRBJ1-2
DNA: TGTGCCAGCAACGATCTTCGTGGTAGGGGCGGCTACACCTTC
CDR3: CASNDLRGRGGYTF

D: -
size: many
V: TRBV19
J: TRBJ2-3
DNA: TGTGCCACGGACCCCGTTGGGGTCATTAGGGATACGCAGTATTTT
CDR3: CATDPVGVIRDTQYF

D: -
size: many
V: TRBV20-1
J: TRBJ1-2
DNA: TGCAGTGCTAGAGATCTCAGGGCTAACTATGGCTACACCTTC
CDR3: CSARDLRANYGYTF

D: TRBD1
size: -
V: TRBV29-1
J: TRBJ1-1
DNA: TGCAGCGTTGGGACAGGGGATTATACTGAAGCTTTCTTT
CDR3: CSVGTGDYTEAFF

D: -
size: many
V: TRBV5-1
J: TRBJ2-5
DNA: TGCGCCAGCAGCTTGGAAAGTGGGGAGACCCAGTACTTC
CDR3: CASSLESGETQYF

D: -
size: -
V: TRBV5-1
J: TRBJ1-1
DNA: TGCGCCAGTAGCGCGGGGAGTGTCCCGGTCGGGAACACTGAAGCTTTCTTT
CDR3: CASSAGSVPVGNTEAFF

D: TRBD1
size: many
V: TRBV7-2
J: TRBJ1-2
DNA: TGTGCCAGCAGCTTGACAGGGGGCGCCGACTATGGCTACACCTTC
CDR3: CASSLTGGADYGYTF

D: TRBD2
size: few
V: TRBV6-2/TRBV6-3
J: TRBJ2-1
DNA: TGTGCCAGCAGTTACTCTAGCGGGGGGGCCAATGAGCAGTTCTTC
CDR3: CASSYSSGGANEQFF

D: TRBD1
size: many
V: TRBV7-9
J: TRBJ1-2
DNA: TGTGCCAGCAGCGCCGGGACAGCGGGGCGCTACACCTTC
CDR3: CASSAGTAGRYTF

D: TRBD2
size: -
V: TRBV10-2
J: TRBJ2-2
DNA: TGCGCCAGTATTAGCGGGGGAAATGGCACCGGGGAGCTGTTTTTT
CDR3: CASISGGNGTGELFF

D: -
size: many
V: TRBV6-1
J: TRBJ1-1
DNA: TGTGCCAGCAGGGGAGGGGTTGAAGCTTTCTTT
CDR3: CASRGGVEAFF

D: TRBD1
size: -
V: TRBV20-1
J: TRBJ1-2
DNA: TGCAGTGCTGGACAGGGAGGTGATGGCTACGCCTTC
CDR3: CSAGQGGDGYAF

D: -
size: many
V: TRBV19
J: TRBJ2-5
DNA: TGTGCCAGTAGTATCCGACAGGCGGAGACCCAGTACTTC
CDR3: CASSIRQAETQYF

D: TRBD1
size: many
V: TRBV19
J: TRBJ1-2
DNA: TGTGCCAGTAGTAGGGGGACAGGGTTTATATATGGCTACACCTTC
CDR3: CASSRGTGFIYGYTF

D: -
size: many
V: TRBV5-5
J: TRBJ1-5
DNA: TGTGCCAGCAGCTTGGGACAAGTATACAATCAGCCCCAGCATTTT
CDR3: CASSLGQVYNQPQHF

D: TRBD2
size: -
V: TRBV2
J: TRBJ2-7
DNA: TGTGCCAGCAGTGACGGGACTAGGGGCGAGCAGTACTTC
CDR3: CASSDGTRGEQYF